This TCR beta chain was recorded in a study of T cells in Graves' hyperthyroidism and ophthalmopathy. Study-level information: Pretreatment peripheral blood was obtained at initial diagnosis. Study-wide findings and caveats: Most clonotypes expanded in the thyroid (above 0.001) were also present in blood.

Authors of the study amplified TCR beta CDR3 regions from RNA transcripts. TCR CDR3 underwent first-round RT-PCR with the HTBI primer set. TCRdb passed the multiplex PCR reads through MiXCR, listing each CDR3 protein once. The profile shows some 700,000 distinct CDR3 sequences, approximately 15% of them singletons. On this clonotype: Its target is unknown.

V lost 5 bases and J 4 bases, leaving 9 bases between the germline ends. This CDR3 spans 13 amino acids. Germline loops: CDR1 LNHDA, CDR2 SQIVND (reference sequence). The genes are TRBV19 and TRBJ1-5; no reliable D call. Sample: blood. The sequence was obtained from a man aged 50-59 years with Graves' hyperthyroidism. For the CDR3, the DNA is TGTGCCAGTAGTTTCGACGAAAATCAGCCCCAGCATTTT. Protein sequence: CASSFDENQPQHF.